This TCR beta chain appears in the sequencing data of a study of blood T cell repertoires in COVID-19. The protocol was immunoSEQ multiplex PCR, while the TCRdb copy is restricted to in-frame clones and leaves out a portion. The data show hundreds of thousands of clones, with around 90% seen just once and less than 2% held by the top ten. Germline values: CDR1 MDHEN, CDR2 SYDVKM. This CDR3 region has 15 residues. Deletions cut 2 bases from V and 5 bases from J, with 10 bases between. The origin of this receptor is a woman between 18 and 29 years old with acute COVID-19. Sequencing was carried out using PBMCs or T cells enriched from blood (not recorded which). The chain carries TRBV28 and TRBJ1-6, with unresolved D. In DNA, the CDR3 is TGTGCCAGCAGTTTACCCCCAGAAAATAATTCACCCCTCCACTTT. Translating gives CASSLPPENNSPLHF. Together with reference TRBV28 and TRBJ1-6, the CDR3 gives the full variable domain: DVKVTQSSRYLVKRTGEKVFLECVQDMDHENMFWYRQDPGLGLRLIYFSYDVKMKEKGDIPEGYSVSREKKERFSLILESASTNQTSMYLCASSLPPENNSPLHFGNGTRLTVT.